The entry below gives a single TCR beta chain sequence along with its context. The CDR3 runs to 14 residues. V was pared by 3 bases and J by 4 bases, with 4 bases of the junction left unmatched. Germline V gene lookup returns CDR1 SEHNR and CDR2 FQNEAQ (reference sequence). This entry is derived from a study of blood T cell repertoires in COVID-19. Across the whole study: PBMCs, B-cell-depleted T cells, or T cells were the source of the cDNA or gDNA that made up the material.

The table came from immunoSEQ multiplex PCR; TCRdb's copy has only in-frame clones and leaves some out. The repertoire holds tens of thousands of clones, with over 80% as singletons. The V gene is TRBV7-9, the J gene TRBJ1-1; 8 bases are shared with TRBD1. Sequencing used peripheral blood. The TCR was taken from a human donor in a cohort sampled during active COVID-19. The CDR3, as DNA: TGTGCCAGCAGCTTGGACAGGGAGGGCACTGAAGCTTTCTTT. Translation gives CASSLDREGTEAFF.